A single sample is the source of the 19 T cell receptor beta chains below, sequenced in a study of blood T cells in healthy people across ages (dated by TCRdb to about 2015). Libraries were constructed by 5' RACE. Sequencing was performed on an Illumina HiSeq 2500. The second PCR ran for roughly 7 to 12 cycles and used a J-beta primer mix along with a sample-barcoded 5' primer. TCRdb trimmed the raw reads at Q25, called clones with MiXCR and kept productive beta chains. CDR3 protein sequences are deduplicated, and each keeps its most common genes and DNA. This sample comprises a few hundred thousand distinct CDR3 sequences, roughly a quarter of them detected only once. The ten largest clonotypes hold approximately 3.3% of the sample. Separately, the same data were catalogued under a study of T cells of mothers and their children.

The material sequenced was blood. The origin of the receptors is a boy aged 2 to 9 in good health.

Note on this clonotype: Its ends do not fully match the called genes, so a read error is possible. The rearrangement joins TRBV5-1 to TRBJ1-1; TRBD1 matches 9 bases. The CDR3 runs to 15 residues. The germline gives CDR1 SGHRS, CDR2 YFSETQ. This chain's CDR3 is CASSPRGTGNSEAFF. The CDR3, as DNA: TGCGCCAGCAGCCCACGAGGGACAGGGAACTCTGAAGCTTTCTTT.

The count of this clonotype is one. The DNA for the CDR3 is TGTGCCACCAGTAGGGGAAATTCACCCCTCCACTTT. Protein sequence: CATSRGNSPLHF. The rearrangement joins TRBV24-1 to TRBJ1-6, with D tentatively TRBD1 (5 bases). The germline CDR1 and CDR2 sequences are KGHDR and SFDVKD. This CDR3 has 12 amino acids. V lost 6 bases to trimming and J lost 7 bases, with 6 bases between them.

With regard to this clonotype: One end of the junction does not line up with germline, which may come from a read error. This sequence joins TRBV2 and TRBJ2-2, with 9 bases that match TRBD2. The CDR3 length is 15 residues. Germline lookup yields CDR1 SNHLY and CDR2 FYNNEI. In nucleotides, the CDR3 is TGTGCCAGTAGTGAGAGACTAGCGGACACCGGGGAGCTGTTTTTT. It is translated as CASSERLADTGELFF.

The rearrangement uses TRBV5-1 and TRBJ1-2; TRBD1 matches at 7 bases. This CDR3 has 14 residues. With V trimmed by 1 base and J by 3 bases, 3 bases remained unmatched. Germline V gene lookup returns CDR1 SGHRS and CDR2 YFSETQ. The chain's CDR3 is CASSLQTGDYGYTF. The CDR3 DNA is TGCGCCAGCAGCTTGCAAACAGGGGACTATGGCTACACCTTC.

This clonotype was counted between two and nine times. One end of the junction is discordant with germline, which a read error may explain. The V and J genes are TRBV3-1 and TRBJ1-2; possibly TRBD1 for D (5 bases). This CDR3 region has 12 residues. Germline-derived CDR1 and CDR2 are LGHDT and YNNKEL (reference sequence). The DNA for the CDR3 is TGTGCCAGCAGCCAAGAAGGCAGGGAGGGAGCTTTC. It is translated as CASSQEGREGAF.

The rearrangement links TRBV29-1 to TRBJ1-1, with TRBD1 as a possible D gene (5 bases). CDR1 SQVTM and CDR2 ANQGSEA come from the germline V gene. The CDR3 is made up of 11 amino acids. V lost 8 bases, J lost 6 bases, and 13 bases lay in between. CDR3 nucleotide sequence: TGCAGCACTCGAAGGGGCGCTGAAGCTTTCTTT. As protein: CSTRRGAEAFF. Complete variable domain (other parts from reference TRBV29-1 and TRBJ1-1): SAVISQKPSRDICQRGTSLTIQCQVDSQVTMMFWYRQQPGQSLTLIATANQGSEATYESGFVIDKFPISRPNLTFSTLTVSNMSPEDSSIYLCSTRRGAEAFFGQGTRLTVV.

This clonotype was recorded many times. The chain is built from TRBV20-1 and TRBJ1-5; 8 positions agree with TRBD1. The CDR3 loop spans 13 amino acids. Germline V lookup: CDR1 DFQATT, CDR2 SNEGSKA (reference sequence). With V trimmed by 6 bases and J by 3 bases, 4 bases remained unmatched. The CDR3 protein is CSAQDRANQPQHF. CDR3 DNA: TGCAGTGCCCAGGACAGGGCCAATCAGCCCCAGCATTTT.

This clonotype was counted only a few times. The chain employs TRBV19 and TRBJ2-5; D is unclear. This CDR3 spans 12 amino acids. V was pared by 7 bases and J by 1 base, with 7 bases between. Germline V gene data show CDR1 as LNHDA and CDR2 as SQIVND (reference sequence). CDR3 in amino acids: CASTSGQETQYF. DNA of the CDR3: TGTGCCAGTACCTCAGGCCAAGAGACCCAGTACTTC.

This clonotype turned up a few times. This chain uses TRBV5-1 with TRBJ2-7; TRBD1 matches at 7 bases. Germline CDR1 is SGHRS and CDR2 is YFSETQ. The CDR3 covers 14 residues. V was pared by 0 bases and J by 3 bases, with 3 bases of the junction left unmatched. The CDR3 DNA reads as TGCGCCAGCAGCTTGGTGGGGACAGACTACGAGCAGTACTTC. This translates into CASSLVGTDYEQYF. Combining the CDR3 with reference TRBV5-1 and TRBJ2-7 gives the whole variable domain KAGVTQTPRYLIKTRGQQVTLSCSPISGHRSVSWYQQTPGQGLQFLFEYFSETQRNKGNFPGRFSGRQFSNSRSEMNVSTLELGDSALYLCASSLVGTDYEQYFGPGTRLTVT.

This clonotype appeared a few times. The junction departs from the called germline gene at one end, perhaps through a read error. Written as DNA, the CDR3 is TGTGCCAGCAGTCCGGGACCGGGACAGGGAATCTTC. Its translation is CASSPGPGQGIF. The chain joins TRBV28 to TRBJ2-1; 9 bases align to TRBD1. This CDR3 has 12 residues. The germline CDR1 and CDR2 sequences are MDHEN and SYDVKM.

About this clonotype itself: The CDR3 does not end in the conserved phenylalanine or tryptophan, so this is likely a read error. The chain carries TRBV7-9 and TRBJ2-5, with TRBD1 identical over 9 bases. The better agreement between TRBJ2-7 and the DNA end casts doubt on the J call. This CDR3 has 16 residues. The V gene's germline CDR1 is SEHNR and CDR2 FQNEAQ (reference sequence). CDR3 residues: CASSSPTGQGLYEQYL. The CDR3 region has the DNA TGTGCCAGCAGCTCTCCTACGGGACAGGGTCTCTACGAGCAGTACCTC.

Worth noting for this clonotype: A read error may account for a junction end that differs from germline. This chain links TRBV11-2 with TRBJ2-3; TRBD1 might be the D (5 bases). The CDR3 totals 17 residues. Germline-derived CDR1 and CDR2 are SGHAT and FQNNGV. DNA of the CDR3: TGTGCCAGCAGCTCCAGGGCCCTTTCCCTCAACGGAGAGACCCAGTACTTT. Translating gives CASSSRALSLNGETQYF.

This clonotype was observed a handful of times. The rearrangement joins TRBV6-1 to TRBJ2-7; D perhaps matches TRBD2 (7 bases). Germline-derived CDR1 and CDR2 are MNHNS and SASEGT. V was trimmed by 2 bases and J by 5 bases, leaving 10 bases between them. This CDR3 has 13 amino acids. This CDR3 is CASSERGRDEQYF. In DNA, the CDR3 is TGTGCCAGCAGTGAAAGGGGGAGGGACGAGCAGTACTTC.

There are a few counts of this clonotype. The CDR3 DNA follows: TGTGCCAGCAGTTCCGACAGGGGAATTCAAGAGACCCAGTACTTC. Its translation is CASSSDRGIQETQYF. The chain has TRBV12-3 or TRBV12-4 and TRBJ2-5, with 8 bases fitting TRBD1. J gave up 2 bases and V 4 bases, and 6 bases lay outside the gene matches. The length of the CDR3 is 15 residues.

In DNA, the CDR3 is TGTGCCAGCAGTGAATATGTGGGGACGGAGCAGTTCTTC. Translation: CASSEYVGTEQFF. The chain uses TRBV25-1 and TRBJ2-1; D assignment may be TRBD1 or TRBD2 (5 bases each). Germline V gives CDR1 MGHDK, CDR2 SYGVNS. The V gene lost 0 bases and the J gene lost 10 bases, with 10 bases spanning the gap. This CDR3 is 13 amino acids long.

This clonotype came up a few times. This chain joins TRBV6-2 or TRBV6-3 and TRBJ2-1; 7 nucleotides align to TRBD2. The CDR3 covers 17 residues. V trimming: 4 bases; J trimming: 2 bases; junction bases outside the gene matches: 11. From germline, CDR1 is MNHEY and CDR2 SVGEGT. CDR3 sequence (DNA): TGTGCCAGCAGTTCCCAACTTCTTGGGAGGGCCTACAATGAGCAGTTCTTC. This translates into CASSSQLLGRAYNEQFF.

Concerning this clonotype itself: A junction end diverges from the germline sequence, so it may reflect a read error. The chain links TRBV20-1 to TRBJ2-1; D is possibly TRBD2 (5 bases). CDR3 size: 14 residues. Germline CDR1 is DFQATT and CDR2 is SNEGSKA (reference sequence). The CDR3 sequence: CSARADSLYNEQFF. CDR3 in DNA: TGCAGTGCAAGAGCGGACTCCCTCTACAATGAGCAGTTCTTC.

This chain uses TRBV12-3 or TRBV12-4 with TRBJ2-5; D unresolved. Trimming took off 3 bases at V and 5 bases at J, with 13 bases between the two ends. This CDR3 contains 14 residues. In DNA form, the CDR3 reads TGTGCCAGCAGTTTGAACAGACCTCCTGAGACCCAGTACTTC. This encodes CASSLNRPPETQYF.

This clonotype was counted between two and nine times. The chain is built from TRBV27 and TRBJ1-2; no clear D. V was shortened by 5 bases and J by 3 bases, with 10 bases between the two germline ends. The CDR3 spans 13 residues. The germline gives CDR1 MNHEY, CDR2 SMNVEV (reference sequence). The CDR3 spells CASSPLRDYGYTF. Here the CDR3 DNA reads TGTGCCAGCAGTCCTCTAAGGGACTATGGCTACACCTTC.